This is a list of T cell receptor beta chains from one sample in a study of cytomegalovirus exposure and HLA in healthy donors. Sequencing used immunoSEQ multiplex PCR; TCRdb keeps in-frame clones, though not all of them. The sample contains 90,000 to 140,000 clones, 60% to 85% of which appear only once. The specimen sequenced was PBMCs. Every receptor here comes from a woman in her thirties or forties in good health and CMV-seropositive. The CDR3 runs from the conserved cysteine through the conserved F or W. D genes are given only for firm matches. Rows give clone size only sometimes, using once, few, many, or a class for an expanded clone.

j_gene: TRBJ1-2
v_gene: TRBV5-1
abundance: few
d_gene: .
CDR3nt: TGCGCCAGCAGCACCGGACAGTCCTATGGCTACACCTTC
CDR3aa: CASSTGQSYGYTF

j_gene: TRBJ2-7
v_gene: TRBV5-1
abundance: .
d_gene: .
CDR3nt: TGCGCCAGCAGCTTGATACCCGGGGCCTACGAGCAGTACTTC
CDR3aa: CASSLIPGAYEQYF

j_gene: TRBJ2-5
v_gene: TRBV2
abundance: .
d_gene: TRBD1
CDR3nt: TGTGCCAGCAGAAAGACAGGGTTAGAGACCCAGTACTTC
CDR3aa: CASRKTGLETQYF

j_gene: TRBJ2-2
v_gene: TRBV7-9
abundance: once
d_gene: .
CDR3nt: TGTTCCAGCAGCTTAGGTTTGAGGACGAACACCGGGGAGCTGTTTTTT
CDR3aa: CSSSLGLRTNTGELFF

j_gene: TRBJ2-1
v_gene: TRBV29-1
abundance: .
d_gene: TRBD1
CDR3nt: TGCAGCGGGACAGGGTACAATGAGCAGTTCTTC
CDR3aa: CSGTGYNEQFF

j_gene: TRBJ2-1
v_gene: TRBV5-4
abundance: .
d_gene: .
CDR3nt: TGTGCCAGCAGCTTGGGGAGGAATGAGCAGTTCTTC
CDR3aa: CASSLGRNEQFF

j_gene: TRBJ1-1
v_gene: TRBV29-1
abundance: .
d_gene: .
CDR3nt: TGCAGCGTTGTGGGAGGACCGAACACTGAAGCTTTCTTT
CDR3aa: CSVVGGPNTEAFF

j_gene: TRBJ1-2
v_gene: TRBV4-3
abundance: .
d_gene: .
CDR3nt: TGCGCCAGCAGCCAAGCATGGGGGGGCATCTATGGCTACACCTTC
CDR3aa: CASSQAWGGIYGYTF

j_gene: TRBJ1-4
v_gene: TRBV6-5
abundance: .
d_gene: .
CDR3nt: TGTGCCAGCAGTGGAAAGGGAGGGGTTAATGAAAAACTGTTTTTT
CDR3aa: CASSGKGGVNEKLFF

j_gene: TRBJ1-1
v_gene: TRBV6-6
abundance: .
d_gene: .
CDR3nt: TGTGCCAGCAGTTACCCCGGCGGGGGGAACACTGAAGCTTTCTTT
CDR3aa: CASSYPGGGNTEAFF

j_gene: TRBJ2-1
v_gene: TRBV12-5
abundance: .
d_gene: .
CDR3nt: TGTGCTAGTGGCCAGCTCGAGGGCTCCTACAATGAGCAGTTCTTC
CDR3aa: CASGQLEGSYNEQFF

j_gene: TRBJ1-1
v_gene: TRBV7-9
abundance: .
d_gene: TRBD1
CDR3nt: TGTGCCAGCAGTCGAACAGGGGAAGTCACTGAAGCTTTCTTT
CDR3aa: CASSRTGEVTEAFF

j_gene: TRBJ2-2
v_gene: TRBV5-1
abundance: .
d_gene: .
CDR3nt: TGCGCCAGCAGTGCGGCCCCTACCGGGGAGCTGTTTTTT
CDR3aa: CASSAAPTGELFF

j_gene: TRBJ1-2
v_gene: TRBV28
abundance: .
d_gene: TRBD1
CDR3nt: TGTGCCAGCAGTTTCCTGGGCAGGGGGCCCCCTAACTATGGCTACACCTTC
CDR3aa: CASSFLGRGPPNYGYTF

j_gene: TRBJ2-5
v_gene: TRBV11-3
abundance: .
d_gene: .
CDR3nt: TGTGCCAGCAGCTTAGGCGGACAGCTCCAAGAGACCCAGTACTTC
CDR3aa: CASSLGGQLQETQYF

j_gene: TRBJ2-5
v_gene: TRBV13
abundance: .
d_gene: .
CDR3nt: TGTGCCAGCAGCTCAGACTTGCCAGCGACCCAGTACTTC
CDR3aa: CASSSDLPATQYF